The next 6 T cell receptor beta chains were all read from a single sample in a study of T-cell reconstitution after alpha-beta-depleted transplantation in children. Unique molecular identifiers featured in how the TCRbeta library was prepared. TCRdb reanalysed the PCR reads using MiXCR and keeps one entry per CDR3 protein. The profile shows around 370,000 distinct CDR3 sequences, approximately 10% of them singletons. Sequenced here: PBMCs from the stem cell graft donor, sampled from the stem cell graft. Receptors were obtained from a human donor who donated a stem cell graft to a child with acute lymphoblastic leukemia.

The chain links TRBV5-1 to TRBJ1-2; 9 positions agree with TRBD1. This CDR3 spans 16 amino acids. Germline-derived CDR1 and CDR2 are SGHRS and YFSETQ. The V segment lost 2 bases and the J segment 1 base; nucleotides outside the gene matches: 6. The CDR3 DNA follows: TGCGCCAGCAGCTTTTCTCCGGACAGGGGTAACTATGGCTACACCTTC. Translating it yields CASSFSPDRGNYGYTF.

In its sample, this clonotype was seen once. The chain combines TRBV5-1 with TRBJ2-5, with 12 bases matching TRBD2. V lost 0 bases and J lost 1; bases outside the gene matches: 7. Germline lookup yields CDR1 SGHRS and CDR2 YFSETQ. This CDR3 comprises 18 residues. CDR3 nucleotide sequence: TGCGCCAGCAGCTTGGTGGCTAGCGGGAGGGCCGGCCAAGAGACCCAGTACTTC. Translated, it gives CASSLVASGRAGQETQYF. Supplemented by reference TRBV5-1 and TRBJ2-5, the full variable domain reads KAGVTQTPRYLIKTRGQQVTLSCSPISGHRSVSWYQQTPGQGLQFLFEYFSETQRNKGNFPGRFSGRQFSNSRSEMNVSTLELGDSALYLCASSLVASGRAGQETQYFGPGTRLLVL.

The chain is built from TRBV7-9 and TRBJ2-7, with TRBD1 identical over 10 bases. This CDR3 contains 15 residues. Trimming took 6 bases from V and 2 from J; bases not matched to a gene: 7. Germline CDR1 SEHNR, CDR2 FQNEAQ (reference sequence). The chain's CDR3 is CASSPKDRGTYEQYF. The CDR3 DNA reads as TGTGCCAGCAGTCCTAAGGACAGGGGGACCTACGAGCAGTACTTC. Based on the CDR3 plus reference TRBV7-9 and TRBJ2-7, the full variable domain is DTGVSQNPRHKITKRGQNVTFRCDPISEHNRLYWYRQTLGQGPEFLTYFQNEAQLEKSRLLSDRFSAERPKGSFSTLEIQRTEQGDSAMYLCASSPKDRGTYEQYFGPGTRLTVT.

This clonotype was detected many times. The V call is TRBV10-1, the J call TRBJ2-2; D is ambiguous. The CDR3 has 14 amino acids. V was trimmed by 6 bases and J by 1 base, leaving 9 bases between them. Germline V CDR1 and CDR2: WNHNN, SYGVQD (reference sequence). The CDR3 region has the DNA TGCGCCAGCAGCACGAATGGGAACACCGGGGAGCTGTTTTTT. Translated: CASSTNGNTGELFF.

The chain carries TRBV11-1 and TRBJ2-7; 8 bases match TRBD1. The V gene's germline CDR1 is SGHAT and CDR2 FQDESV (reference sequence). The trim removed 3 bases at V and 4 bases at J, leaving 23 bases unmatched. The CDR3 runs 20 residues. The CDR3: CASSFPGKKDSRGQMYEQYF. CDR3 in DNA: TGTGCCAGCAGCTTTCCCGGAAAAAAAGACAGCAGGGGGCAGATGTACGAGCAGTACTTC.

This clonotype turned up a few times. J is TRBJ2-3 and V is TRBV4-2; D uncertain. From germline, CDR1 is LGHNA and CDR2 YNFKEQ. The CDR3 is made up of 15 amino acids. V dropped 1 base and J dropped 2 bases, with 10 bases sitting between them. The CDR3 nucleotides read TGTGCCAGCAGCCAAGTTTCGGTAGCCACAGATACGCAGTATTTT. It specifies CASSQVSVATDTQYF.